This TCR beta chain was captured by sequencing in a study of blood T cell repertoires in COVID-19. Study as a whole: COVID-19 samples collected from the United States, Italy and Spain covered acute and convalescent phases. The analysed material was cDNA or gDNA that came from T cells, B-cell-depleted T cells, or PBMCs.

This clone appeared a single time. Original processing methods: From reference gene primer amplification, estimates of nucleated cell counts were derived. The protocol was immunoSEQ multiplex PCR, while the TCRdb copy is restricted to in-frame clones and leaves out a portion. V and J calls and clone size are as listed in that table; D and trimming were resolved from the DNA. The sample yields approximately 150,000 clones, 87% seen once. The CDR3 is 16 amino acids. CDR1 is SGDLS and CDR2 is YYNGEE in the germline V gene. V dropped 3 bases and J dropped 1; count of bases not matched to a gene: 8. The V and J genes are TRBV9 and TRBJ1-2, with TRBD1 matching 8 bases. Sequenced: peripheral blood. The receptor's source is a woman aged 50 to 60 with acute or convalescent COVID-19. The chain's CDR3 is CASSEDRVGNNYGYTF. The CDR3 bases are TGTGCCAGCAGCGAGGACAGGGTTGGGAATAACTATGGCTACACCTTC.